Reported below is one T cell receptor (beta chain). The antigen is undetermined. This CDR3 region has 14 residues. CDR1 and CDR2 (germline): KGHSH, LQKENI. Trimming removed 4 bases from V and 0 bases from J, with 8 bases in between. These data originate in a study of cytomegalovirus exposure and HLA in healthy donors. Study results and limitations: Rare sequences made up most TCRs, while some public TCRs were found in many donors. Indistinguishability led to the exclusion of some V segments, TRBV6-2 and TRBV6-3 included. Later, an analysis showed that TCR beta chains associated with HLA were more clonally expanded than others that were equally common. Productive rates of about 87% or about 30% were seen for most TCR beta V segments in an earlier analysis.

Use of 60 Vbeta and 13 Jbeta primers characterized the PCR. The assay was immunoSEQ multiplex PCR, and TCRdb's table has in-frame clones only and misses some. Among some 86,000 clones listed, roughly three quarters were seen once. Sequences were obtained from PBMCs. The receptor's source is a woman in her 40s in good health and CMV-seropositive. This chain connects TRBV18 to TRBJ2-3; the D is unclear. The CDR3 region is CASSRPSSTDTQYF. The CDR3 region has the DNA TGTGCCAGCTCACGGCCGTCTAGCACAGATACGCAGTATTTT.